What follows is one T cell receptor (beta chain) and its context. Its target is unknown. This entry belongs to a study of CD8+CD57+ T cells in acquired aplastic anemia. Study-wide results and limits: Overlap between patients and controls comprised roughly 28 CD8+ CDR3 sequences. Patients and controls were not found to differ significantly in CD8+ Simpson's diversity.

The template used for profiling TCR beta VDJ and CDR3 was genomic DNA. TCRdb re-derived calls from the reads in MiXCR, one entry per CDR3 protein. Here the sample spans about 290,000 distinct CDR3 sequences, 50% to 65% being singletons. The germline V gene encodes CDR1 SGDLS and CDR2 YYNGEE. Trimming took 4 bases from V and 7 from J; bases not matched to a gene: 12. The CDR3 is 17 residues long. Only patients with CD8+CD57+ cell expansion on flow cytometry were chosen for sequencing. The chain recombines TRBV9 with TRBJ1-6; 9 bases line up with TRBD1. The sequenced sample was sorted CD4+, CD8+, or CD8+CD57+ T cells (not recorded which) from PBMCs. The clonotype comes from a human donor with aplastic anemia. CDR3 nucleotides: TGTGCCAGCAGCCCAACACTCGGACAGGGGAGGAATTCACCCCTCCACTTT. This encodes CASSPTLGQGRNSPLHF.